This T cell receptor (beta chain) was captured by sequencing in a study of cytotoxic CD8 clonotypes in ibrutinib-treated CLL (dated by TCRdb to the early 2020s). A note on the overall study: The cohort had 11 relapsed/refractory and approximately 15 treatment-naive patients; under 18 were IGHV unmutated. Responses were partial in approximately 24 patients and complete in 2; after median around 65 months follow-up, roughly 15 stayed in remission and approximately 12 progressed. On average, each sample yielded 270,000 or so productive templates and over 90,000 productive rearrangements. Cryopreserved peripheral blood mononuclear cells were collected before treatment, at response, and at either disease progression or sustained remission. Every sample from remission and from progressive disease was obtained while the patients were still on ibrutinib. Longitudinal samples were available for about 30% of the 86 trial participants. Response samples were taken after a median of approximately eleven months on treatment, ranging from about 6 to 40 months.

The CDR1 and CDR2 encoded by the germline V gene are SGHDT and YYEEEE. V sheds 0 bases and J sheds 4 bases, leaving 5 bases between their ends. The CDR3 numbers 12 residues from cysteine through phenylalanine. Only the CDR3 region is kept as DNA, spanning 36 bases read in frame from base 1. Points on this clone: Its binding antigen is unknown. It has no much larger one-base neighbor in the sample; base qualities were not kept.

Broad study findings and their caveats: Public clonotypes were found to be uncommon and were observed to contract or remain stable during treatment; the increase in clonality was shown to reflect expansion of private clonotypes at ibrutinib response. Sampling times were not matched between patients in sustained remission and patients whose disease was progressing, and lymph node repertoires were not examined. Baseline clonality exceeded that of age-matched healthy donors and correlated strongly with circulating CD8+ T-cell counts. An increase in clonality was observed at ibrutinib response, with clonality remaining stable during sustained remission and falling back toward baseline at progression.

On a MiSeq, deep resolution sequencing aimed for a depth between 1 in 1 million and 1 in 200,000 T cells, with each clonotype covered approximately 10x on average. The immunoSEQ hsTCRB Kit was used to generate TCR beta libraries. The study's own analysis went as follows. The data were analyzed with ImmunoSEQ Analyzer and ImmunoSEQ Data Assistant, and V, D and J gene assignments followed IMGT definitions. Clonality, which ranges from 0 to 1, was calculated by subtracting the normalized Shannon entropy of productive rearrangement frequencies from one. Public clonotype analysis was restricted to overrepresented clonotypes comprising at least 0.05% of each patient's repertoire. Fewer than 15 age-matched healthy donor repertoires from immuneACCESS served as clonality controls. The table was pulled from immuneACCESS by TCRdb, which kept in-frame rearrangements only. Such tables lose some clones; where checked, under half of the loss comes from unresolved V genes, and the rest has no known cause. The V and J calls and clone size were taken over from that table, and D and trimming were inferred from the DNA. The sample yields roughly 100,000 clones; approximately 78% were counted once. Of the sample, 32% falls within the top ten clones.

The time point label of this sample denotes: approximately eleven months on ibrutinib. For TCR beta library preparation, 1.5 to 2 micrograms of genomic DNA were isolated from cryopreserved PBMCs. Longitudinal blood samples from CLL patients on ibrutinib monotherapy were analyzed using high-throughput TCR beta sequencing. Patients were enrolled in a phase 2 open-label single-center ibrutinib monotherapy trial. The source material was PBMCs, sampled after 12 months of ibrutinib treatment. The chain is encoded by TRBV5-6 joined to TRBJ2-7, with no confident D gene call. This clonotype originated in a human donor with chronic lymphocytic leukemia. The base sequence is TGTGCCAGCAGCTTGGCCGAGTACGAGCAGTACTTC. Its amino acids are CASSLAEYEQYF.